This entry is about one T cell receptor beta chain. Per the germline V gene, CDR1 is SNHLY and CDR2 is FYNNEI. Trimming left V 6 bases short and J 0 bases short, with 22 bases between. The CDR3 extends over 18 amino acids. These data are taken from a study of blood T cell repertoires in COVID-19. Clones were sequenced by immunoSEQ multiplex PCR, and TCRdb holds only the in-frame ones, with some missing. This sample yields over 300,000 clones, of which approximately 83% are seen a single time; under 2.5% belongs to the top ten. V usage is TRBV2 and J usage is TRBJ2-3, with TRBD1 as a possible D gene (6 bases). This clonotype was sampled from a man aged 30 to 45 who had recovered from COVID-19. Source material: PBMCs or T cells enriched from blood (not recorded which). CDR3 sequence reads: CASRERVWTATSTDTQYF. The CDR3 DNA is TGTGCCAGCAGGGAACGGGTTTGGACAGCTACTAGCACAGATACGCAGTATTTT.